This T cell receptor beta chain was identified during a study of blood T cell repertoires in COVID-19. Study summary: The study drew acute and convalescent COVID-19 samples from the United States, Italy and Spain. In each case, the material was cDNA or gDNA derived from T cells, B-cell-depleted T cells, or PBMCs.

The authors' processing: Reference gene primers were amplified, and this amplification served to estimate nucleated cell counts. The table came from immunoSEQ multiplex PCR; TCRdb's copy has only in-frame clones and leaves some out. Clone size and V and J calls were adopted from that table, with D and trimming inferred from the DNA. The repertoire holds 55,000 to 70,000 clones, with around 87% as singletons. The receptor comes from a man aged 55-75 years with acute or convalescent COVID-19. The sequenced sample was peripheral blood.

The CDR3 sequence is CASSTGTGGSLPYGYTF. CDR3 nucleotides: TGTGCCAGCAGCACCGGGACAGGGGGTTCTCTCCCCTATGGCTACACCTTC. This rearrangement joins TRBV25-1 to TRBJ1-2; the match to TRBD1 covers 11 bases. V lost 6 bases and J lost 4; bases outside the gene matches: 13. Germline values: CDR1 MGHDK, CDR2 SYGVNS. This CDR3 is built from 17 residues.